The T cell receptor (beta chain) described here comes from a study of OX40 agonist ivuxolimab in advanced cancers. Points from the study as a whole: In the 0.1 to 3.0 mg/kg range, CD4+ and CD8+ blood T cells had expanded clonally by week 6.

Assay used: immunoSEQ multiplex PCR; TCRdb lists only in-frame clones, some missing. The profile shows about 83,000 clones, about 90% of them singletons. With regard to this clone: As yet, its antigen is unknown.

The specimen comprised CD4+ or CD8+ T cells sorted from blood, sampled in a trial of the OX40 agonist ivuxolimab. This clonotype originated in an adult with an advanced solid tumor such as melanoma, head and neck, liver or kidney cancer.

CDR3 protein: CASSFRGSGDGYTF. In DNA, the CDR3 is TGCGCCAGCAGCTTCAGGGGAAGTGGGGATGGCTACACCTTC. The V gene is TRBV5-1, the J gene TRBJ1-2; weak D call: TRBD1 (6 bases). Trimming took off 2 bases at V and 6 bases at J, with 14 bases between the two ends. CDR1 is SGHRS and CDR2 is YFSETQ in the germline V gene. The CDR3 loop spans 14 amino acids.